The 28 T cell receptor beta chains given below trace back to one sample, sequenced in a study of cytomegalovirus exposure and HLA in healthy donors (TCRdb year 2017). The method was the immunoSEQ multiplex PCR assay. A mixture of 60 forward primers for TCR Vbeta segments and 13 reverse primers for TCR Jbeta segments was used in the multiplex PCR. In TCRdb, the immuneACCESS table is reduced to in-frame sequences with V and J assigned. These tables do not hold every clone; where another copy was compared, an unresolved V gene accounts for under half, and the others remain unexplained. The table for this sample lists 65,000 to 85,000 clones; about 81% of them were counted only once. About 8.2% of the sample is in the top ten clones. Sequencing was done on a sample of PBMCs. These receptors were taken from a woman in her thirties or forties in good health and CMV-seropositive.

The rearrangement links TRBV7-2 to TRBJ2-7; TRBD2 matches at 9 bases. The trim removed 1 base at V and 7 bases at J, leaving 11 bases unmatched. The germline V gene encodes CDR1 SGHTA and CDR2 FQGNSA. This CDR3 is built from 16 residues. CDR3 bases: TGTGCCAGCAGCTTAGAGGGGCGGGGGGGCTTGAGTGAGCAGTACTTC. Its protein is CASSLEGRGGLSEQYF.

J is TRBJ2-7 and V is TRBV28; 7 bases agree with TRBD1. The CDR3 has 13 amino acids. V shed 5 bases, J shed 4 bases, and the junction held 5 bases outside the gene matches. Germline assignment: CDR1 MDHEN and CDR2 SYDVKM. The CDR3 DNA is TGTGCCAGCAGTCCCGGGGACAGTTACGAGCAGTACTTC. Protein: CASSPGDSYEQYF.

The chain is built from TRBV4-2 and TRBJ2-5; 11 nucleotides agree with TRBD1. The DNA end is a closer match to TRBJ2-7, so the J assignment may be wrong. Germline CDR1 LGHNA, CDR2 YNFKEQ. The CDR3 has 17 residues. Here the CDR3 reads CASSQAGQGVSYNEQYF. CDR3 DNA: TGTGCCAGCAGCCAAGCGGGACAGGGGGTTTCTTACAACGAGCAGTACTTC.

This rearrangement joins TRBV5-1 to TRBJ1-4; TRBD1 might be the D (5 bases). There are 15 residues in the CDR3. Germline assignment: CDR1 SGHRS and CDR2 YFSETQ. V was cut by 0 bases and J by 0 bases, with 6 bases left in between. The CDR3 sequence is CASSLGQTTNEKLFF. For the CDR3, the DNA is TGCGCCAGCAGCTTGGGACAGACAACTAATGAAAAACTGTTTTTT.

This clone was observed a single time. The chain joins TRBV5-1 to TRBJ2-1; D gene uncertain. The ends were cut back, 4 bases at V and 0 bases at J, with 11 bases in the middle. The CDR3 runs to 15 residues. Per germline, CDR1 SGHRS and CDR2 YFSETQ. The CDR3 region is CASSPSLSSYNEQFF. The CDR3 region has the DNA TGCGCCAGCAGCCCTTCTCTGAGCTCCTACAATGAGCAGTTCTTC.

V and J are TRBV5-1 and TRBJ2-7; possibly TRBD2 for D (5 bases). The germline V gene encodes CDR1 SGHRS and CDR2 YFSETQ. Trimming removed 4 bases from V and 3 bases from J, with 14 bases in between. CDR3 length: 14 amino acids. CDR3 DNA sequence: TGCGCCAGCAGCAAATTGGAGGCGAACTACGAGCAGTACTTC. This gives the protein CASSKLEANYEQYF.

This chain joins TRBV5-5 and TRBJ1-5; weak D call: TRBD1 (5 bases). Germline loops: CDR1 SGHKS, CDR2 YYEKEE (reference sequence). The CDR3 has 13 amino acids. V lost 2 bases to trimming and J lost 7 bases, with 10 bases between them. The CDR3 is CASSFRVEQPQHF. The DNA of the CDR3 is TGTGCCAGCAGCTTCAGGGTTGAACAGCCCCAGCATTTT.

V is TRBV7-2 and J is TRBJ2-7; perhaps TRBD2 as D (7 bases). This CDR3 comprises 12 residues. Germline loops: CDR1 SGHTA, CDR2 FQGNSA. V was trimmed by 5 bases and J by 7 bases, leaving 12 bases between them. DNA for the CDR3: TGTGCCAGCAGCGAACAGGGAGGGGAGCAGTACTTC. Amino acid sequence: CASSEQGGEQYF. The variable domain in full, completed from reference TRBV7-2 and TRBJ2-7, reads GAGVSQSPSNKVTEKGKDVELRCDPISGHTALYWYRQSLGQGLEFLIYFQGNSAPDKSGLPSDRFSAERTGGSVSTLTIQRTQQEDSAVYLCASSEQGGEQYFGPGTRLTVT.

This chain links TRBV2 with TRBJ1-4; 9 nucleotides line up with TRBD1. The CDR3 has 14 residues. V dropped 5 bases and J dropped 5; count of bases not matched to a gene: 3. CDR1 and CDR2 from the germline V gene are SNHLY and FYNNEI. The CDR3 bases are TGTGCCAGCAGTCGGACAGGGGAAAATGAAAAACTGTTTTTT. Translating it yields CASSRTGENEKLFF.

Here the CDR3 DNA reads TGTGCCAGCAGCTTAGGGACTAGCGGGGTCAATGAGCAGTTCTTC. This translates into CASSLGTSGVNEQFF. The chain recombines TRBV11-2 with TRBJ2-1; 12 bases agree with TRBD2. CDR1 and CDR2 (germline): SGHAT, FQNNGV. The CDR3 totals 15 residues. J was trimmed by 6 bases and V by 1 base; bases with no gene match: 1.

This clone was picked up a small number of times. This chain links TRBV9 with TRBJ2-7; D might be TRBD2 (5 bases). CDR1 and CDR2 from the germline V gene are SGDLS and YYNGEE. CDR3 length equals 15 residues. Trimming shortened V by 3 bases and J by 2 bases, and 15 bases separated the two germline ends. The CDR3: CASSAPGGHPYEQYF. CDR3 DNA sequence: TGTGCCAGCAGCGCCCCTGGCGGGCACCCCTACGAGCAGTACTTC.

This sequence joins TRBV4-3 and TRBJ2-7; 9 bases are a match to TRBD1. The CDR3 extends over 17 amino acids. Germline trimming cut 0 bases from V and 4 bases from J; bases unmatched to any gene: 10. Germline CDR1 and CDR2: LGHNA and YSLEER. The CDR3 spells CASSQDRGQGVLYEQYF. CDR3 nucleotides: TGCGCCAGCAGCCAAGATAGGGGACAGGGCGTTCTTTACGAGCAGTACTTC.

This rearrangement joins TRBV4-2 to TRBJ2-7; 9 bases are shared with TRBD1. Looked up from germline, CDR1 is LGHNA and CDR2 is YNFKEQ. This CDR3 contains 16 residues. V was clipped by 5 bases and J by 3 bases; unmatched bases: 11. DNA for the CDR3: TGTGCCAGCAGCGGAAGGGTCCGGACAGGGGACTACGAGCAGTACTTC. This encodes CASSGRVRTGDYEQYF.

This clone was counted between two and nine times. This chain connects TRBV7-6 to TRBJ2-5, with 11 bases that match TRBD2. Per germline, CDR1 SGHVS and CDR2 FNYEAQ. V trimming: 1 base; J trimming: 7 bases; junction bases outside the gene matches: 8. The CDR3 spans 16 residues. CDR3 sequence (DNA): TGTGCCAGCAGCTTAGAGCTAGCGGGGGGATTAGGGACCCAGTACTTC. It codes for CASSLELAGGLGTQYF.

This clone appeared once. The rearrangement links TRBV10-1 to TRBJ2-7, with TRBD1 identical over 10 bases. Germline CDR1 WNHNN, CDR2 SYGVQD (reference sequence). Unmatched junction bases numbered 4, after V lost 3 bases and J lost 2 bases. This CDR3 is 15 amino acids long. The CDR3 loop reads CASSDRQGATYEQYF. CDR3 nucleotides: TGCGCCAGCAGTGATCGACAGGGGGCCACCTACGAGCAGTACTTC.

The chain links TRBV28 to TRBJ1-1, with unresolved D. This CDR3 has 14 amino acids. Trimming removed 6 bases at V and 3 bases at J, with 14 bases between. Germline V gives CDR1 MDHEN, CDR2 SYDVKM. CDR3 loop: CASRKRVSDTEAFF. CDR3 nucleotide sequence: TGTGCCAGCAGAAAGAGGGTCTCGGACACTGAAGCTTTCTTT.

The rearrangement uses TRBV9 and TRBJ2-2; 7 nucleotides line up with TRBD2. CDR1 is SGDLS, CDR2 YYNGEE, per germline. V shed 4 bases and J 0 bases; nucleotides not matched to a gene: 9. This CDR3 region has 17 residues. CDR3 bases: TGTGCCAGCAGCTTTCTTACTAGCGCCTCGAACACCGGGGAGCTGTTTTTT. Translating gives CASSFLTSASNTGELFF.

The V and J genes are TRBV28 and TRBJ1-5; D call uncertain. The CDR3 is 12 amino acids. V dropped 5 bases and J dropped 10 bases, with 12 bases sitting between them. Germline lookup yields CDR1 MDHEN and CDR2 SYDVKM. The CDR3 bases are TGTGCCAGCAGTACTTCTCCTCGACCCCAGCATTTT. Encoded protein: CASSTSPRPQHF.

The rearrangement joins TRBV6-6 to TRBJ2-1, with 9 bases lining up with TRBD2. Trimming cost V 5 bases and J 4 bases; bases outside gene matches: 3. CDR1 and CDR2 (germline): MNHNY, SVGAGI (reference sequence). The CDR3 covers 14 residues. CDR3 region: CASSAGLAYNEQFF. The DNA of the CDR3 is TGTGCCAGCAGTGCGGGACTAGCATACAATGAGCAGTTCTTC.

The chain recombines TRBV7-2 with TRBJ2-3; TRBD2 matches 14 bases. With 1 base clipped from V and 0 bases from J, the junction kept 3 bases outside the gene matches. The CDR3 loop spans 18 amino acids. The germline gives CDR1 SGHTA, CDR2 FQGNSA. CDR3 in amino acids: CASSLGGLAGASTDTQYF. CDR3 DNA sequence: TGTGCCAGCAGCTTAGGGGGACTAGCGGGGGCTAGCACAGATACGCAGTATTTT. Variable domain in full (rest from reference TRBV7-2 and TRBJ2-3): GAGVSQSPSNKVTEKGKDVELRCDPISGHTALYWYRQSLGQGLEFLIYFQGNSAPDKSGLPSDRFSAERTGGSVSTLTIQRTQQEDSAVYLCASSLGGLAGASTDTQYFGPGTRLTVL.

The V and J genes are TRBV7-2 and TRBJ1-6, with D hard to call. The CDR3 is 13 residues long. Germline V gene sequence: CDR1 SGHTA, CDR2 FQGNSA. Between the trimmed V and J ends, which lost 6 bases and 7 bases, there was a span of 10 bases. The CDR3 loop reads CASSSSTNSPLHF. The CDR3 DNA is TGTGCCAGCAGTTCTAGCACGAATTCACCCCTCCACTTT. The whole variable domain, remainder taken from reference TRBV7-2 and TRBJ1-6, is GAGVSQSPSNKVTEKGKDVELRCDPISGHTALYWYRQSLGQGLEFLIYFQGNSAPDKSGLPSDRFSAERTGGSVSTLTIQRTQQEDSAVYLCASSSSTNSPLHFGNGTRLTVT.

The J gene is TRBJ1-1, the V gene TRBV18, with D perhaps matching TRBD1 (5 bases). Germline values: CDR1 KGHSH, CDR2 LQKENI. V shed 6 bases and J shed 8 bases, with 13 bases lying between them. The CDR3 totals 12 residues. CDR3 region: CASSRTGVEAFF. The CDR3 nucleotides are TGTGCCAGCTCCCGAACAGGAGTAGAAGCTTTCTTT.

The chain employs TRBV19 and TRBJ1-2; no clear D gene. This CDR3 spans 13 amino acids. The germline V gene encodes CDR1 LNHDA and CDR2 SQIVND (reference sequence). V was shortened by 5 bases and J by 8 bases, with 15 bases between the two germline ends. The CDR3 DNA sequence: TGTGCCAGTAGTTCGGACTCACCTCGGGGCTACACCTTC. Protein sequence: CASSSDSPRGYTF.

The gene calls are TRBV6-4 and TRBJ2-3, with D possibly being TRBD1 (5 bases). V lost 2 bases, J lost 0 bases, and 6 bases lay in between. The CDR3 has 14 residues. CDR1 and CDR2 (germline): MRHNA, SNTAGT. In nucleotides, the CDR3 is TGTGCCAGCAGTGACCCAGGGAGCACAGATACGCAGTATTTT. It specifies CASSDPGSTDTQYF.

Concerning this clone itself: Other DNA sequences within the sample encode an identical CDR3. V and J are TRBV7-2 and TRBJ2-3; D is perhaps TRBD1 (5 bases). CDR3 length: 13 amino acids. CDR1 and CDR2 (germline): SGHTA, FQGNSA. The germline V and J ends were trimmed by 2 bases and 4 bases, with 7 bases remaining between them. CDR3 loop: CASSLLRADTQYF. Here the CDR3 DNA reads TGTGCCAGCAGCTTACTCAGGGCAGATACGCAGTATTTT. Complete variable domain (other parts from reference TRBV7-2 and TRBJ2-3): GAGVSQSPSNKVTEKGKDVELRCDPISGHTALYWYRQSLGQGLEFLIYFQGNSAPDKSGLPSDRFSAERTGGSVSTLTIQRTQQEDSAVYLCASSLLRADTQYFGPGTRLTVL.

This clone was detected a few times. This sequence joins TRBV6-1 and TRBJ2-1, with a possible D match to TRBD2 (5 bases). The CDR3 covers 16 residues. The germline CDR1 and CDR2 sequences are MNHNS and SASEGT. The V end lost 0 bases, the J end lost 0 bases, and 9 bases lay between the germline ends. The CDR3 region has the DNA TGTGCCAGCAGTGAAGCGCATGGGAGCTCCTACAATGAGCAGTTCTTC. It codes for CASSEAHGSSYNEQFF.

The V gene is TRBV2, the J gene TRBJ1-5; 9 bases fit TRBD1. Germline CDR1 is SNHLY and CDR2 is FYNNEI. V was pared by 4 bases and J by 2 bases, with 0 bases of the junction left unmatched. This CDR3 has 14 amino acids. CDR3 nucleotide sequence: TGTGCCAGCAGTGGGACAGGGGGCAATCAGCCCCAGCATTTT. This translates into CASSGTGGNQPQHF.

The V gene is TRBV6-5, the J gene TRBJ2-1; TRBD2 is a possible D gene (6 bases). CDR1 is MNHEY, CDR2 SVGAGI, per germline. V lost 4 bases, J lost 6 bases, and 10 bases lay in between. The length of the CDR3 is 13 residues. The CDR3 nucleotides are TGTGCCAGCAGTTCTCTAGCGACCAATGAGCAGTTCTTC. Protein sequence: CASSSLATNEQFF.